Listed below are T cell receptor beta chains from one sample, sequenced in a study of blood T cell repertoires in COVID-19. TCRdb's copy holds only in-frame clones and misses some; the assay was immunoSEQ multiplex PCR. The data hold about 120,000 clones, with 85% observed a single time. The sequenced sample was peripheral blood. The receptors were gathered from a man older than 75 with acute or convalescent COVID-19. Both conserved end residues are trimmed from each CDR3.

j_gene,v_gene,len,CDR3aa
TRBJ2-7,TRBV9,14,ASSVEGGLGSYEQY
TRBJ2-1,TRBV10-1,13,ASSRDLSSYNEQF
TRBJ1-1,TRBV12-5,15,ASGLVPTGGKNTEAF
TRBJ2-7,TRBV30,15,AWSVGLTSGASYEQY
TRBJ1-1,TRBV6-5,12,ASSRGGMATEAF
TRBJ2-6,TRBV27,11,ASSSVGANVLT
TRBJ2-6,TRBV18,15,ASSLSGRARGANVLT
TRBJ2-3,TRBV19,12,ASMRTGNTDTQY
TRBJ2-2,TRBV11-2,14,ASSPRDRPNTGELF
TRBJ1-1,TRBV3-1/TRBV3-2,10,ASSHDRGEAF
TRBJ1-2,TRBV12-3/TRBV12-4,11,ASSQSLQGKST
TRBJ1-2,TRBV27,15,ASSAGTGNRRGYGYT
TRBJ1-1,TRBV7-2,10,ASSLGVSGAF
TRBJ1-5,TRBV7-3,11,ASSLGQGQPQH
TRBJ2-7,TRBV6-6,12,ASSKARGGYEQY
TRBJ1-1,TRBV24-1,11,ATSDFDRGEAF
TRBJ1-1,TRBV14,13,ASSHEGHRDSEAF
TRBJ1-2,TRBV10-2,12,ASRLGTSNYGYT
TRBJ2-5,TRBV6-5,12,ASRPYPTGETQY
TRBJ2-7,TRBV5-5,12,ASSLRGLVYEQY
TRBJ2-1,TRBV9,13,ASSVGRGPYNEQF
TRBJ2-7,TRBV20-1,9,SASRGYEQY
TRBJ1-3,TRBV28,12,ASRRQSSGNTIY
TRBJ2-1,TRBV9,13,ASSATSGGPVEQF
TRBJ2-5,TRBV2,13,ASSDRVALQETQY
TRBJ2-2,TRBV19,14,ASSRKTGTNTGELF
TRBJ1-2,TRBV19,13,ASREPGQGGEGYT
TRBJ2-2,TRBV12-5,8,ASGSRELF
TRBJ1-2,TRBV28,13,ASSPGVGAGYGYT
TRBJ1-1,TRBV6-1,13,ASSEGPLMNTEAF
TRBJ2-1,TRBV29-1,10,SVGAPYNEQF
TRBJ1-3,TRBV5-1,15,ASSLSGTGSGGNTIY
TRBJ1-6,TRBV9,13,ASSARQDHNSPLH
TRBJ2-3,TRBV6-5,14,ASSYSGGLSTDTQY
TRBJ2-7,TRBV18,12,ASSPSGQSYEQY
TRBJ1-1,TRBV18,13,ASSPVVSGNTEAF
TRBJ2-3,TRBV5-1,12,ASSYGFDADTQY
TRBJ2-3,TRBV5-1,13,ASSLTRWSSDTQY
TRBJ2-6,TRBV2,14,ASKKGTGVGANVLT
TRBJ1-4,TRBV18,13,ASSRGVATNEKLF
TRBJ2-7,TRBV6-2/TRBV6-3,16,ASSYPPGLAGGAYEQY
TRBJ1-2,TRBV7-2,13,ASSNRDSPYYGYT
TRBJ2-3,TRBV29-1,12,SVERGRNTDTQY
TRBJ1-4,TRBV11-2,16,ASSSRGGPTPTNEKLF
TRBJ1-2,TRBV28,10,ASGEKGAGYT
TRBJ1-4,TRBV4-2,14,ASSQSYSATNEKLF
TRBJ1-5,TRBV15,11,ATRGVGRVPQH
TRBJ2-3,TRBV6-6,14,ASSPGQGRTADTQY
TRBJ1-4,TRBV18,13,ASSPGQGLTEKLF
TRBJ2-4,TRBV11-2,12,ASSPRRTENIQY
TRBJ2-7,TRBV9,13,ASSAGTSGTYEQY
TRBJ1-5,TRBV19,12,ASSRTGSNQPQH
TRBJ2-2,TRBV11-2,16,ASSTGLAGSGRTGELF
TRBJ1-6,TRBV27,13,ASSLGQGRNSPLH